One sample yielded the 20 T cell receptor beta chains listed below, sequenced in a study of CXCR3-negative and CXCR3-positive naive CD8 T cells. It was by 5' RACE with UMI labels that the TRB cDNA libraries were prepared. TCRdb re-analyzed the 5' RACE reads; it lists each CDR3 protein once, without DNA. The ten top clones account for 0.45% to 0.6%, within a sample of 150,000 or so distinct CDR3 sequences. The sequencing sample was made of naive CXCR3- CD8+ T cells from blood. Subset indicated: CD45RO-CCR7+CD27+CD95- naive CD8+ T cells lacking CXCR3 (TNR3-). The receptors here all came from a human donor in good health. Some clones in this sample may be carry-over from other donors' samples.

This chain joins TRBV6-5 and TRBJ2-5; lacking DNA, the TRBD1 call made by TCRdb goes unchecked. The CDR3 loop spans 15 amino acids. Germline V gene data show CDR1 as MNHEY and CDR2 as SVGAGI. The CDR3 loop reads CASSPTTGRQETQYF.

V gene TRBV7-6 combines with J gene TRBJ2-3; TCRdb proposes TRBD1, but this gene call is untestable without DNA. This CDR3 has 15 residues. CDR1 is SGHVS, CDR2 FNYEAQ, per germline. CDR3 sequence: CASSPSPITKDTQYF.

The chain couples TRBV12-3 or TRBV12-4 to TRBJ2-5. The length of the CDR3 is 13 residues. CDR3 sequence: CASSLGAKETQYF.

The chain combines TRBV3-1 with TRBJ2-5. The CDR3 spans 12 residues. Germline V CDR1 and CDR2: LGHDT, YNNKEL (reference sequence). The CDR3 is CASSQSWDAEYF.

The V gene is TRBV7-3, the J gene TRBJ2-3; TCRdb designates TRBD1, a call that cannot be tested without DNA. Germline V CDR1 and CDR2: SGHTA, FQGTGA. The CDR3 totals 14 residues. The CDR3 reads CASSVLGGPDTQYF.

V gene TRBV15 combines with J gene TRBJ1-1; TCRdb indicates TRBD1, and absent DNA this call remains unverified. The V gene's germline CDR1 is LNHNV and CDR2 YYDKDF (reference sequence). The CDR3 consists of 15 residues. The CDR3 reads CATSRERGMNTEAFF.

The CDR3 sequence is CASSFTPGQGANYGYTF. This chain links TRBV5-1 with TRBJ1-2; TCRdb gives TRBD1 as the D gene, but with no DNA this cannot be confirmed. The germline gives CDR1 SGHRS, CDR2 YFSETQ. This CDR3 contains 17 residues. Full variable domain (missing parts from reference TRBV5-1 and TRBJ1-2): KAGVTQTPRYLIKTRGQQVTLSCSPISGHRSVSWYQQTPGQGLQFLFEYFSETQRNKGNFPGRFSGRQFSNSRSEMNVSTLELGDSALYLCASSFTPGQGANYGYTFGSGTRLTVV.

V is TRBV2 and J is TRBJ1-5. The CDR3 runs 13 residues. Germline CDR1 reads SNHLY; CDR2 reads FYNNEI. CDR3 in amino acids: CASKAEGNQPQHF. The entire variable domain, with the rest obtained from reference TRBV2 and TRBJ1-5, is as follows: EPEVTQTPSHQVTQMGQEVILRCVPISNHLYFYWYRQILGQKVEFLVSFYNNEISEKSEIFDDQFSVERPDGSNFTLKIRSTKLEDSAMYFCASKAEGNQPQHFGDGTRLSIL.

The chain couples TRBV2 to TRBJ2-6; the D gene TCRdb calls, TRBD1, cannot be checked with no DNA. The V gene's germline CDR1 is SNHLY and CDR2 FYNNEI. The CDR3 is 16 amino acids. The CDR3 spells CASSETGGSGANVLTF.

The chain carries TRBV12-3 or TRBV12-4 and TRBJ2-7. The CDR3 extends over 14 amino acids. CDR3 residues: CASSMTLGTGEQYF.

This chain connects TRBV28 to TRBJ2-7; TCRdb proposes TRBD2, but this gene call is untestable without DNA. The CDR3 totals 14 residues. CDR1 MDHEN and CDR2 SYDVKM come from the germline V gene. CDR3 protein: CASGGLAGSYEQYF.

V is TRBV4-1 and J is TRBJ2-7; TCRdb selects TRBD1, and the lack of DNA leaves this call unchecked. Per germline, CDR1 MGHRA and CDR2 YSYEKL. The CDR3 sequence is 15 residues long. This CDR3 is CASSQARDAAYEQYF.

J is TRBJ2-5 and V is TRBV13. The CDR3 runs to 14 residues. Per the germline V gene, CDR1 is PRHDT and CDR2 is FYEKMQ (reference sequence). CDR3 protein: CASSLGTLKETQYF.

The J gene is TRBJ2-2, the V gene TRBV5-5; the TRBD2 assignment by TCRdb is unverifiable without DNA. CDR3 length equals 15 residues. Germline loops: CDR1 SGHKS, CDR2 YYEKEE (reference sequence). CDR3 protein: CASSPGTTNTGELFF.

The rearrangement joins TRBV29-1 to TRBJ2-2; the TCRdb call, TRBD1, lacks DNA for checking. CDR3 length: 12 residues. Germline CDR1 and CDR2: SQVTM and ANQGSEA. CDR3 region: CSVEGPGPELFF.

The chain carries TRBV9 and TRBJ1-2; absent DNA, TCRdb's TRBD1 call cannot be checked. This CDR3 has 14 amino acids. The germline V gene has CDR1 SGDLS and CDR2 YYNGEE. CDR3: CASSAPGTVYGYTF.

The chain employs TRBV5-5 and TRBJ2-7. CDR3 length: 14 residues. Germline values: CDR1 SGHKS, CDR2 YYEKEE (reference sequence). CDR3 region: CASSLGVSSYEQYF. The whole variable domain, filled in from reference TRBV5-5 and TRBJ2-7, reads DAGVTQSPTHLIKTRGQQVTLRCSPISGHKSVSWYQQVLGQGPQFIFQYYEKEERGRGNFPDRFSARQFPNYSSELNVNALLLGDSALYLCASSLGVSSYEQYFGPGTRLTVT.

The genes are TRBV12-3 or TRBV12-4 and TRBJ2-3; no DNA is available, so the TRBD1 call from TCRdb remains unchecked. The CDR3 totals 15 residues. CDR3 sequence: CASTPTRYSTDTQYF.

The chain's CDR3 is CASSQEWVAGIYEQYF. The chain employs TRBV4-1 and TRBJ2-7; checking the TCRdb D call of TRBD2 is not possible without DNA. The CDR3 length is 16 residues. Looked up from germline, CDR1 is MGHRA and CDR2 is YSYEKL.

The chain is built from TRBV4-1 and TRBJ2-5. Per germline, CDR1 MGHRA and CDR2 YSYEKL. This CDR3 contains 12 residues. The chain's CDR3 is CASSQPEETQYF.